The rows below give T cell receptor beta chains drawn from one sample of a study of response to subunit inactivated influenza vaccine. TCRdb ran MiXCR on the RT-PCR reads and lists one entry per CDR3 protein. This sample has about 780,000 distinct CDR3 sequences; roughly 20% occur once, and the top ten carry 11%. The material sequenced was PBMCs from blood, taken roughly 5 days after vaccination. All receptors derive from a man over 45 who received an inactivated influenza vaccine. The CDR3 runs from the conserved cysteine through the conserved F or W. A D gene is named only where the DNA matches it firmly. Not every row has a clone size; where given, it reads once, few, many or a size class.

J,D,V,size,CDR3,DNA
TRBJ2-7,NA,TRBV6-5,few,CASSYRREPTYEQYF,TGTGCCAGCAGTTACAGACGGGAACCCACCTACGAGCAGTACTTC
TRBJ1-4,TRBD1,TRBV6-1,many,CASSVEQGTGVEKLFF,TGTGCCAGCAGTGTAGAACAGGGGACGGGAGTTGAAAAACTGTTTTTT
TRBJ1-1,NA,TRBV11-1,NA,CASSLSEGRLNSNTEAFF,TGTGCCAGCAGCTTATCGGAGGGACGGCTGAATTCGAACACTGAAGCTTTCTTT
TRBJ2-5,NA,TRBV28,NA,CASSLRAGPQPQETQYF,TGTGCCAGCAGCCTTCGGGCAGGACCACAACCCCAAGAGACCCAGTACTTC
TRBJ2-7,NA,TRBV15,NA,CATSKQNSYEQYF,TGTGCCACCAGCAAACAGAACTCCTACGAGCAGTACTTC
TRBJ1-1,NA,TRBV9,few,CASSPRQRGQGRTEAFF,TGTGCCAGCAGCCCCCGTCAGCGTGGGCAGGGGAGGACTGAAGCTTTCTTT
TRBJ1-3,NA,TRBV28,many,CASSPPRISGNTIYF,TGTGCCAGCAGCCCTCCGCGTATTTCTGGAAACACCATATATTTT
TRBJ2-3,NA,TRBV20-1,many,CSARTPSRGATDTQYF,TGCAGTGCTAGAACCCCTTCCAGGGGCGCGACAGATACGCAGTATTTT
TRBJ2-7,TRBD2,TRBV20-1,NA,CSASSSGSYTYEQYF,TGCAGTGCTAGTTCTAGCGGGAGTTATACCTACGAGCAGTACTTC
TRBJ2-3,TRBD1,TRBV29-1,NA,CSVGRDRGYDTQYF,TGCAGCGTAGGACGGGACAGGGGATACGATACGCAGTATTTT
TRBJ2-7,NA,TRBV20-1,NA,CSARLDYEQYF,TGCAGTGCTCGTCTAGACTACGAGCAGTACTTC
TRBJ1-6,TRBD1,TRBV5-1,NA,CASSLAATGKHSPLHF,TGCGCCAGCAGCTTGGCCGCGACAGGGAAACATTCACCCCTCCACTTT
TRBJ2-5,NA,TRBV7-2,NA,CASSLGVRQETQYF,TGTGCCAGCAGCTTAGGGGTTAGACAAGAGACCCAGTACTTC
TRBJ1-2,NA,TRBV7-2,NA,CASSWDTAGYTF,TGTGCCAGCAGCTGGGATACGGCTGGCTACACCTTC
TRBJ2-2,NA,TRBV7-8,NA,CASSLVASSTTGELFF,TGTGCCAGCAGCTTAGTAGCTTCCTCAACCACCGGGGAGCTGTTTTTT
TRBJ1-1,NA,TRBV10-3,NA,CAISAGGEAFF,TGTGCCATCAGTGCCGGGGGTGAAGCTTTCTTT
TRBJ2-1,TRBD2,TRBV7-9,NA,CASSFPRLAGNNEQFF,TGTGCCAGCAGCTTCCCGAGGCTAGCGGGCAACAATGAGCAGTTCTTC
TRBJ2-7,NA,TRBV19,NA,CASSIKARRSYEQYF,TGTGCCAGTAGTATCAAAGCTCGGCGGTCCTACGAGCAGTACTTC
TRBJ2-1,TRBD1,TRBV20-1,NA,CSAGESTHGTGWFF,TGCAGTGCTGGAGAGTCCACGCACGGGACAGGGTGGTTCTTC
TRBJ1-2,NA,TRBV12-3/TRBV12-4,few,CASSLGLRANYGYTF,TGTGCCAGCAGTTTGGGACTCCGAGCTAACTATGGCTACACCTTC